These T cell receptor beta chains were read from a single sample in a study of beta chain features in type 1 diabetes. Assay used: immunoSEQ multiplex PCR; TCRdb lists only in-frame clones, some missing. The sample consists of 140,000 to 150,000 clones, about 13% of them appearing once. Sample: central memory CD4+ T cells from blood. The source of these receptors is a man younger than 30 with type 1 diabetes. Both conserved end residues are part of each CDR3. The D gene is left open where the match is weak. The size of a clone is reported for some rows only, either as once, few or many, or as a class for expanded clones.

size,J,V,D,DNA,CDR3
many,TRBJ1-2,TRBV13,NA,TGTGCCAGCAGCGCCCGGACAGCCGTTTTAGGCTACACCTTC,CASSARTAVLGYTF
NA,TRBJ2-5,TRBV5-1,NA,TGCGCCAGCAGCTTAACCCCGGGGGTCGCTCAAGAGACCCAGTACTTC,CASSLTPGVAQETQYF
few,TRBJ2-1,TRBV2,TRBD2,TGTGCCAGCAATCGACTAGCGGGGGTCAATGAGCAGTTCTTC,CASNRLAGVNEQFF
few,TRBJ1-2,TRBV29-1,TRBD1,TGCAGCGCCTCGACAGGGGACGGCTATGGCTACACCTTC,CSASTGDGYGYTF
few,TRBJ2-3,TRBV29-1,NA,TGCAGCGTGCGTAACCCGACAGGGCGGGACACAGATACGCAGTATTTT,CSVRNPTGRDTDTQYF
few,TRBJ1-1,TRBV29-1,TRBD1,TGCAGCGTTGCTAAGGGGGCCGGAGACACTGAAGCTTTCTTT,CSVAKGAGDTEAFF
few,TRBJ2-1,TRBV6-1,TRBD2,TGTGCCACCGAGACTAGCGGGGGCTACAATGAGCAGTTCTTC,CATETSGGYNEQFF
few,TRBJ1-5,TRBV28,NA,TGTGCCAGCAGTCCTGTGGGCCCTCCCCAGAGTAAGCCCCAGCATTTT,CASSPVGPPQSKPQHF
NA,TRBJ1-2,TRBV9,TRBD1,TGTGCCAGCAGCCCAGGGACAGGGGGCATGGGGCTGGATGGCTACACCTTC,CASSPGTGGMGLDGYTF
NA,TRBJ2-5,TRBV5-1,NA,TGCGCCAGCAGCTTGGTCGGAGCGCAGACCCAGTACTTC,CASSLVGAQTQYF
few,TRBJ2-7,TRBV7-9,NA,TGTGCCAGCAGCTCAACCCAACTGGAGCAGTACTTC,CASSSTQLEQYF
NA,TRBJ2-1,TRBV6-1,NA,TGTGCCAGCAGTGAATCAGTGGGGCTATCCTACAATGAGCAGTTCTTC,CASSESVGLSYNEQFF
many,TRBJ1-2,TRBV2,NA,TGTGCCAGCAGTGTGAGGGTGGTGACAGAGTATGGCTACACCTTC,CASSVRVVTEYGYTF
NA,TRBJ1-2,TRBV5-1,NA,TGCGCCAGCAGCTCACAGGGCTATGGCTACACCTTC,CASSSQGYGYTF
few,TRBJ1-2,TRBV25-1,TRBD1,TGTGCCAGCAGTGAATCTTATCCAGACAGGGAGTTGGATGGCTACACCTTC,CASSESYPDRELDGYTF
few,TRBJ1-2,TRBV20-1,NA,TGCAGTGCTAGTTATGGAGGCTACACCTTC,CSASYGGYTF
NA,TRBJ1-3,TRBV10-3,NA,TGTGCCATTTCGGCCAGCCTTCTCTCTGGAAACACCATATATTTT,CAISASLLSGNTIYF
few,TRBJ1-6,TRBV21-1,NA,TGTGCCAGCAGCAAAATCGGCAATTCACCCCTCCACTTT,CASSKIGNSPLHF
NA,TRBJ2-3,TRBV2,NA,TGTGCCAGCAGTCGCGATCAGGGACCAGATACGCAGTATTTT,CASSRDQGPDTQYF
few,TRBJ1-2,TRBV4-1,TRBD1,TGCGCCAGCAGGCGACAGGGGGCAGAGTATGGCTACACCTTC,CASRRQGAEYGYTF
NA,TRBJ1-1,TRBV7-3,NA,TGTGCCAGCAGCTTGGGGGAAAACACTGAAGCTTTCTTT,CASSLGENTEAFF
few,TRBJ2-1,TRBV27,NA,TGTGCCAGCAGTTTTAATCTAAATAGGAATGAGCAGTTCTTC,CASSFNLNRNEQFF
few,TRBJ2-5,TRBV25-1,TRBD1,TGTGCCAGCAGTGTTGGGACAGGGAGCAGGGAGACCCAGTACTTC,CASSVGTGSRETQYF
NA,TRBJ2-3,TRBV5-1,TRBD2,TGCGCCAGCAGCTCAGGACTAGCGGGGGGCACAATGACGCAGTATTTT,CASSSGLAGGTMTQYF
few,TRBJ1-1,TRBV4-2,NA,TGTGCCAGCAGCCAAGACAGGGGAGGCCCTAACGCTGAAGCTTTCTTT,CASSQDRGGPNAEAFF
few,TRBJ2-7,TRBV9,NA,TGTGCCAGCAGCGCCGGTGGAGGGTGGTTGAACTACGAGCAGTACTTC,CASSAGGGWLNYEQYF
few,TRBJ2-7,TRBV28,NA,TGTGCCAGCAACGGACGGACCTACGAGCTGTACTTC,CASNGRTYELYF
few,TRBJ2-1,TRBV7-2,NA,TGTGCCAGCAGCTTAGCTGGAGGGTTGGTGGACAATGAGCAGTTCTTC,CASSLAGGLVDNEQFF
NA,TRBJ2-2,TRBV28,TRBD1,TGTGCCAGCAGCCCAAAGGGCGGACAGGGAAGAACCGGGGAGCTGTTTTTT,CASSPKGGQGRTGELFF
few,TRBJ1-1,TRBV5-1,NA,TGCGCCAGCAGGCGGGGAGGCGCGAACACTGAAGCTTTCTTT,CASRRGGANTEAFF
few,TRBJ2-1,TRBV4-2,TRBD2,TGTGCCAGCAGCCAGGACCCGGGACTAGGGTCGAATGAGCAGTTCTTC,CASSQDPGLGSNEQFF
few,TRBJ2-7,TRBV7-9,NA,TGTGCCAGCAGCGCCAGCTACGAGCAGTACTTC,CASSASYEQYF
NA,TRBJ1-2,TRBV5-1,NA,TGCGCCAGCAGCTTGGACTTCGTGACTGTGAACTATGGCTACACCTTC,CASSLDFVTVNYGYTF
NA,TRBJ1-5,TRBV29-1,NA,TGCAGCGCATACCCGTCGGGGCAGCCCCAGCATTTT,CSAYPSGQPQHF
many,TRBJ1-2,TRBV30,TRBD1,TGTGCCTGGAGTCTGCACCAGGGGGCGTACGGCTACACCTTC,CAWSLHQGAYGYTF
once,TRBJ2-5,TRBV30,TRBD2,TGTGCCTGGAGTGTACCAGCGGGGGCAGGGGAGACCCAGTACTTC,CAWSVPAGAGETQYF
NA,TRBJ2-5,TRBV6-6,TRBD2,TGTGCCAGCAGTTACTCGGGAGGGGAGACCCAGTACTTC,CASSYSGGETQYF
NA,TRBJ2-3,TRBV5-4,NA,TGTGCCAGCAGCCTGGACTTTACTAGCACAGATACGCAGTATTTT,CASSLDFTSTDTQYF
NA,TRBJ2-7,TRBV18,NA,TGTGCCAGCTCACCACAAGCCAGAGCCGAGCAGTACTTC,CASSPQARAEQYF
NA,TRBJ2-3,TRBV5-6,NA,TGTGCCAGCAGCTTCAGGGCAAGCACAGATACGCAGTATTTT,CASSFRASTDTQYF
NA,TRBJ1-1,TRBV18,NA,TGTGCCAGCTCACCCAGTCAGGAAGACACTGAAGCTTTCTTT,CASSPSQEDTEAFF
NA,TRBJ1-2,TRBV5-6,TRBD1,TGTGCCAGCAGCTTTCTCGGGACAGGGGACTATGGCTACACCTTC,CASSFLGTGDYGYTF
NA,TRBJ1-4,TRBV25-1,NA,TGTGCCAGCAGTCCCGTTACGGGGTACGAAAAACTGTTTTTT,CASSPVTGYEKLFF
few,TRBJ1-2,TRBV28,NA,TGTGCCAGCAGTCCCGGGACCACGGAGGACTATGGCTACACCTTC,CASSPGTTEDYGYTF
few,TRBJ1-6,TRBV4-1,TRBD1,TGCGCCAGCAGCCAAGGGGACAGGGTGAGAGGATCACCCCTCCACTTT,CASSQGDRVRGSPLHF
few,TRBJ1-6,TRBV6-5,TRBD1,TGTGCCAGCAGTTACCTCCTTGGACAGGGCAATTCACCCCTCCACTTT,CASSYLLGQGNSPLHF
NA,TRBJ1-6,TRBV7-9,TRBD1,TGTGCCAGCAGCGGACAGGTGGATTCACCCCTCCACTTT,CASSGQVDSPLHF
few,TRBJ2-1,TRBV29-1,TRBD1,TGCAGCGTCAAATCCAGGGGGCTTTCCTACAATGAGCAGTTCTTC,CSVKSRGLSYNEQFF
NA,TRBJ1-5,TRBV29-1,NA,TGCAGCGTTACCGAGGCAATGGGGCAGCCCCAGCATTTT,CSVTEAMGQPQHF
NA,TRBJ1-3,TRBV30,NA,TGTGCCTGGGGGGCCGGCTCATCTGGAAACACCATATATTTT,CAWGAGSSGNTIYF
many,TRBJ1-3,TRBV30,NA,TGTGCCTGGGCCAGGAACCCTGGAAACACCATATATTTT,CAWARNPGNTIYF
NA,TRBJ2-3,TRBV2,NA,TGTGCCAGCAAGGGGGGGTCCAAAGATACGCAGTATTTT,CASKGGSKDTQYF
NA,TRBJ1-2,TRBV30,NA,TGTGCCTTAACCCCGGGGTCCTATGGCTACACCTTC,CALTPGSYGYTF
few,TRBJ2-3,TRBV7-3,NA,TGTGCCAGCAGCTCCCAGGGAAGCTTCACAGATACGCAGTATTTT,CASSSQGSFTDTQYF
few,TRBJ1-4,TRBV21-1,NA,TGTGCCAGCAGCAAACGACAGGGGGTCAAAGGGCCCCCGAAAAGTCTCCAGTTTTTT,CASSKRQGVKGPPKSLQFF